This T cell receptor (beta chain) derives from a study of beta chain features in type 1 diabetes. Reverse transcribing all isolated RNA meant expressed TCRB transcripts were sequenced. The repertoire was sequenced with immunoSEQ multiplex PCR; TCRdb's copy has only in-frame clones and lacks some. The data contain 200,000 to 250,000 clones, around 9.6% of them singletons. CDR1 is SGHRS and CDR2 is YFSETQ in the germline V gene. This CDR3 has 13 residues. The V gene end was trimmed by 5 bases and the J gene end by 6 bases; junction bases not matched to a gene: 3. Based on CD45RO/CCR7/CD25/CD127/CD95/CD27, CD4+ regulatory, stem cell-like memory, naive and central memory cells were sorted.

The genes are TRBV5-1 and TRBJ2-1; 9 bases line up with TRBD1. Source material: naive CD4+ T cells from blood. This TCR derives from a woman younger than 30 in good health. DNA for the CDR3: TGCGCCAGCAGATGGGGACAGGGCAATGAGCAGTTCTTC. This translates into CASRWGQGNEQFF.